These 10 T cell receptor beta chains came from one sample sequenced in a study of shared clonotypes between healthy human individuals. Terminally differentiated effector memory CD45RA+ cells were excluded from the naive CD8 cells, which were CD45RO-negative and positively selected for CCR7. Assay: immunoSEQ multiplex PCR; the TCRdb copy retains only in-frame clones and omits some. The sample yields approximately 840,000 clones, approximately 97% seen once. Sequencing was performed on naive CD8+ T cells sorted from blood. These receptors were taken from a man aged 30 to 45 in good health.

This chain joins TRBV15 and TRBJ2-1, with 8 bases identical to TRBD2. CDR1 is LNHNV, CDR2 YYDKDF, per germline (reference sequence). The CDR3 runs 18 residues. With V trimmed by 7 bases and J by 4 bases, 18 bases remained unmatched. CDR3 in DNA: TGTGCCACCAATCAGAGGGCGGGAGGACCCCTGGAATACAATGAGCAGTTCTTC. Translated: CATNQRAGGPLEYNEQFF.

The chain has TRBV18 and TRBJ1-5; the D is unclear. Germline V gives CDR1 KGHSH, CDR2 LQKENI. The CDR3 has 17 amino acids. V shed 2 bases and J shed 0 bases, with 14 bases lying between them. CDR3 residues: CASSPNSGRYSNQPQHF. CDR3 nucleotide sequence: TGTGCCAGCTCACCAAACTCGGGCCGCTATAGCAATCAGCCCCAGCATTTT.

The V and J genes are TRBV7-9 and TRBJ2-3; D gene unclear. Germline V gene sequence: CDR1 SEHNR, CDR2 FQNEAQ (reference sequence). CDR3 size: 12 residues. V gave up 3 bases and J gave up 4 bases, with 5 bases separating them. CDR3 bases: TGTGCCAGCAGCTTGGTCCCAGATACGCAGTATTTT. Translation: CASSLVPDTQYF.

The chain joins TRBV10-1 to TRBJ2-2; D not resolved. The CDR3 spans 15 residues. Trimming took 3 bases from V and 3 from J, leaving 11 bases between them. Germline V gene lookup returns CDR1 WNHNN and CDR2 SYGVQD (reference sequence). Written as DNA, the CDR3 is TGCGCCAGCAGTGACGGGCTCCACGACACCGGGGAGCTGTTTTTT. Amino acid sequence: CASSDGLHDTGELFF.

The CDR3 coding sequence is TGTGCCAGCAGCCGCGACAGGGTAGCAACTAATGAAAAACTGTTTTTT. Protein product: CASSRDRVATNEKLFF. V gene TRBV11-2 combines with J gene TRBJ1-4, with TRBD1 matching over 7 bases. The CDR3 has 16 residues. Per the germline V gene, CDR1 is SGHAT and CDR2 is FQNNGV. The V and J ends lost 5 bases and 0 bases, in that order; junction bases with no gene match: 6.

The V and J genes are TRBV11-2 and TRBJ2-2; a weak D match, TRBD2 (5 bases). With 2 bases removed from V and 11 bases from J, the gap between germline ends came to 9 bases. In germline, CDR1 is SGHAT, CDR2 FQNNGV. CDR3 size: 12 residues. In DNA form, the CDR3 reads TGTGCCAGCAGCTTACAACTAGGAGAGCTGTTTTTT. Protein sequence: CASSLQLGELFF.

The chain links TRBV27 to TRBJ2-6; no clear D. The germline V gene encodes CDR1 MNHEY and CDR2 SMNVEV (reference sequence). The CDR3 contains 14 residues. Between the trimmed V and J ends, which lost 3 bases and 4 bases, there was a span of 7 bases. The CDR3 DNA is TGTGCCAGCAGTTTTCTTACGGGGGCCAACGTCCTGACTTTC. Encoded protein: CASSFLTGANVLTF.

The J gene is TRBJ2-1, the V gene TRBV10-1; 9 bases line up with TRBD2. The CDR3 spans 20 residues. The germline gives CDR1 WNHNN, CDR2 SYGVQD (reference sequence). V shed 4 bases, J shed 13 bases, and the junction held 29 bases outside the gene matches. For the CDR3, the DNA is TGCGCCAGCAGTGGCTCCACGGGGCGGGAGGGCCTAGTAGCCTTTAGGTTCCAGTTCTTC. Its translation: CASSGSTGREGLVAFRFQFF.

The chain couples TRBV10-2 to TRBJ2-1; TRBD1 aligns across 11 bases. Germline V gene data show CDR1 as WSHSY and CDR2 as SAAADI. This CDR3 region has 15 residues. V lost 10 bases and J lost 4; bases outside the gene matches: 9. CDR3 in DNA: TGCGCCACTCGATCGGGGACAGGGGGATACAATGAGCAGTTCTTC. Translated: CATRSGTGGYNEQFF.

The genes are TRBV7-9 and TRBJ2-1; possibly TRBD1 for D (7 bases). V was shortened by 8 bases and J by 0 bases, with 11 bases between the two germline ends. The CDR3 covers 14 residues. CDR1 and CDR2 (germline): SEHNR, FQNEAQ (reference sequence). CDR3 in DNA: TGTGCCAGCGGCGGGACAGCCTCCTACAATGAGCAGTTCTTC. Residues: CASGGTASYNEQFF.